This T cell receptor beta chain is from a study of T cell changes during pregnancy in multiple sclerosis. Method: immunoSEQ multiplex PCR; TCRdb's copy keeps in-frame clones and lacks some. The table has tens of thousands of clones, 95% to 97% seen once. The input for sequencing was CD8+ T cells from peripheral blood mononuclear cells, taken after pregnancy. The receptor's source is a female donor with multiple sclerosis, enrolled in a pregnancy study.

The CDR3 spells CSVEWWLAGGGDTQYF. The CDR3 nucleotides read TGCAGCGTTGAATGGTGGCTAGCGGGAGGGGGAGATACGCAGTATTTT. J is TRBJ2-3 and V is TRBV29-1, with 12 nucleotides matching TRBD2. This CDR3 contains 16 residues. Losses at the gene ends were 2 bases for V and 5 bases for J; bases not matched to a gene: 8. Per germline, CDR1 SQVTM and CDR2 ANQGSEA.